These 12 T cell receptor beta chains came from one sample sequenced in a study of OX40 agonist ivuxolimab in advanced cancers. Library prep was done by the immunoSEQ multiplex PCR assay. Drawn from immuneACCESS, this table holds only the in-frame rearrangements with V and J called that TCRdb kept. Clones are partly lost; checked studies trace under half to an unresolved V gene and leave the rest unexplained. The sample has about 7,000 clones on record, roughly 70% of them singletons. Together, the top ten hold over 35% of the sample. The sample here was CD4+ or CD8+ T cells sorted from blood, taken in a trial of the OX40 agonist ivuxolimab. The receptors derive from an adult with an advanced solid tumor such as melanoma, head and neck, liver or kidney cancer.

The chain carries TRBV5-6 and TRBJ2-3, with 11 bases identical to TRBD2. V was pared by 0 bases and J by 0 bases, with 0 bases of the junction left unmatched. The CDR3 length is 16 residues. Per germline, CDR1 SGHDT and CDR2 YYEEEE. DNA for the CDR3: TGTGCCAGCAGCTTGGGGACTAGCGGGAGCACAGATACGCAGTATTTT. It encodes CASSLGTSGSTDTQYF.

This sequence joins TRBV28 and TRBJ2-1; 11 bases map to TRBD2. This CDR3 has 17 residues. Per germline, CDR1 MDHEN and CDR2 SYDVKM. J gave up 2 bases and V 5 bases, and 8 bases lay outside the gene matches. CDR3 in amino acids: CASSPRGLAVAYNEQFF. The CDR3 DNA sequence: TGTGCCAGCAGTCCACGGGGACTAGCGGTAGCCTACAATGAGCAGTTCTTC.

The V call is TRBV6-1, the J call TRBJ2-7, with 7 positions matching TRBD2. V shed 3 bases, J shed 1 base, and the junction held 3 bases outside the gene matches. CDR3 length: 14 residues. CDR1 MNHNS and CDR2 SASEGT come from the germline V gene. CDR3 loop: CASSEGGGSYEQYF. CDR3 nucleotide sequence: TGTGCCAGCAGTGAGGGGGGAGGGTCCTACGAGCAGTACTTC.

This clone turned up a few times. The chain has TRBV6-1 and TRBJ2-7; the match to TRBD1 covers 8 bases. The ends lost 3 bases at V and 7 bases at J; junction bases unmatched: 5. Per germline, CDR1 MNHNS and CDR2 SASEGT. The CDR3 runs 13 residues. The CDR3 spells CASSEDRAGEQYF. The CDR3, as DNA: TGTGCCAGCAGTGAGGACAGGGCGGGGGAGCAGTACTTC.

This sequence joins TRBV9 and TRBJ2-7, with 7 bases identical to TRBD2. The CDR3 has 12 residues. Trimming took 4 bases from V and 7 from J; bases not matched to a gene: 5. Germline V gene sequence: CDR1 SGDLS, CDR2 YYNGEE. CDR3 sequence reads: CASSPNGREQYF. CDR3 in DNA: TGTGCCAGCAGCCCAAACGGGAGGGAGCAGTACTTC.

The genes are TRBV7-3 and TRBJ2-1; TRBD2 might be the D (6 bases). The CDR3 runs 15 residues. Trimming took off 5 bases at V and 3 bases at J, with 14 bases between the two ends. The V gene's germline CDR1 is SGHTA and CDR2 FQGTGA. CDR3 bases: TGTGCCAGCAGCCCGGGACTGACTATCTACAATGAGCAGTTCTTC. This gives the protein CASSPGLTIYNEQFF.

This clone turned up a few times. The V and J genes are TRBV5-1 and TRBJ2-7; TRBD2 is a possible D gene (6 bases). V was trimmed by 3 bases and J by 2 bases, leaving 9 bases between them. Germline CDR1 reads SGHRS; CDR2 reads YFSETQ. The CDR3 length is 13 residues. The CDR3 DNA reads as TGCGCCAGCAGCTGGGGGGACGCCTACGAGCAGTACTTC. Translation: CASSWGDAYEQYF.

This clone appeared a single time. The J gene is TRBJ2-2, the V gene TRBV7-2, with 7 bases that match TRBD2. The CDR3 runs to 16 residues. Germline-derived CDR1 and CDR2 are SGHTA and FQGNSA. The trim removed 1 base at V and 5 bases at J, leaving 7 bases unmatched. The CDR3 reads CASSLVSGMGTGELFF. DNA of the CDR3: TGTGCCAGCAGCTTAGTAAGCGGGATGGGTACCGGGGAGCTGTTTTTT.

The V and J genes are TRBV7-6 and TRBJ2-2; 7 positions agree with TRBD2. V was pared by 1 base and J by 4 bases, with 3 bases of the junction left unmatched. The CDR3 runs 15 residues. Germline V gene data show CDR1 as SGHVS and CDR2 as FNYEAQ. This CDR3 is CASSLGGGSTGELFF. The CDR3 nucleotides read TGTGCCAGCAGCTTAGGGGGCGGGAGCACCGGGGAGCTGTTTTTT.

A few counts support this clone. The chain has TRBV6-4 and TRBJ2-2; TRBD1 matches 9 bases. The germline V gene encodes CDR1 MRHNA and CDR2 SNTAGT. CDR3 length: 15 residues. Unmatched junction bases numbered 6, after V lost 9 bases and J lost 1 base. This CDR3 reads CASSPGQGNTGELFF. In nucleotides, the CDR3 is TGTGCCAGTTCACCGGGACAGGGGAACACCGGGGAGCTGTTTTTT.

The chain employs TRBV14 and TRBJ2-3; 13 bases are a match to TRBD2. Looked up from germline, CDR1 is SGHDN and CDR2 is FVKESK. This CDR3 contains 13 residues. The V gene end was trimmed by 10 bases and the J gene end by 9 bases; junction bases not matched to a gene: 7. For the CDR3, the DNA is TGTGCCACCAACAGACTAGCGGGAGGAACGCAGTATTTT. Translation: CATNRLAGGTQYF.

The J gene is TRBJ1-2, the V gene TRBV7-8; no definite D call. The CDR3 length is 12 residues. V lost 6 bases to trimming and J lost 7 bases, with 12 bases between them. The germline V gene encodes CDR1 SGHVS and CDR2 FQNEAQ. CDR3 coding DNA: TGTGCCAGCAGAGAAGGCCTCGCTGGCTACACCTTC. Its translation: CASREGLAGYTF.